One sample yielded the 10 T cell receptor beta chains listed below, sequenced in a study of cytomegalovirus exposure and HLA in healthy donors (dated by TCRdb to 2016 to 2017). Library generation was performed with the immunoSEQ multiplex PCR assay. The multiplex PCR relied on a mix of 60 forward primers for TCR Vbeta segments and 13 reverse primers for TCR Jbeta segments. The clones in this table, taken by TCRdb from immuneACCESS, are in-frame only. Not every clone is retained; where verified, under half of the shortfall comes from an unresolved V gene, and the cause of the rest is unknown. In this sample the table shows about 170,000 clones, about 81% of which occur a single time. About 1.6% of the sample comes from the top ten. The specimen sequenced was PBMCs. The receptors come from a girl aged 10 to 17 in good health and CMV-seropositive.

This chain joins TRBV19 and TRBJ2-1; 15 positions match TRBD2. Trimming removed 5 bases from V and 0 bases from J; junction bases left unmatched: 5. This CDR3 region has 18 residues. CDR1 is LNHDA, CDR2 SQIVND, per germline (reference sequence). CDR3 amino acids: CASSPGTSGGSSYNEQFF. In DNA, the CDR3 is TGTGCCAGTAGTCCAGGGACTAGCGGGGGGAGCTCCTACAATGAGCAGTTCTTC.

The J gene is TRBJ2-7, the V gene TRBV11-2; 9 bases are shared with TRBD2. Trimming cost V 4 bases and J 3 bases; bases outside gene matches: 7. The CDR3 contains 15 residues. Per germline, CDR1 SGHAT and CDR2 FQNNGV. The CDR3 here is CASSYDSGSFYEQYF. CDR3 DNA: TGTGCCAGCAGCTACGATAGCGGGAGTTTCTACGAGCAGTACTTC. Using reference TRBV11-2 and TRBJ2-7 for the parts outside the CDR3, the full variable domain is EAGVAQSPRYKIIEKRQSVAFWCNPISGHATLYWYQQILGQGPKLLIQFQNNGVVDDSQLPKDRFSAERLKGVDSTLKIQPAKLEDSAVYLCASSYDSGSFYEQYFGPGTRLTVT.

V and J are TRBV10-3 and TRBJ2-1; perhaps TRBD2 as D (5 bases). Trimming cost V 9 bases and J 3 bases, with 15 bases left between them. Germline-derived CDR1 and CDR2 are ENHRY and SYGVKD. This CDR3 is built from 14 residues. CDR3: CAINGGRDYNEQFF. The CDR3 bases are TGTGCCATAAATGGAGGCCGCGACTACAATGAGCAGTTCTTC.

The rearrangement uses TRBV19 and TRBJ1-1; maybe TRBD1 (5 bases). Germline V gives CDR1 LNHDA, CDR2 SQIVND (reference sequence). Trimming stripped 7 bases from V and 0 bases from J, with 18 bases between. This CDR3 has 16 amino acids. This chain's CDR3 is CASTMGQFLVNTEAFF. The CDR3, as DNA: TGTGCCAGTACCATGGGGCAGTTCTTAGTGAACACTGAAGCTTTCTTT. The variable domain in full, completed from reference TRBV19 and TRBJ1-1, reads DGGITQSPKYLFRKEGQNVTLSCEQNLNHDAMYWYRQDPGQGLRLIYYSQIVNDFQKGDIAEGYSVSREKKESFPLTVTSAQKNPTAFYLCASTMGQFLVNTEAFFGQGTRLTVV.

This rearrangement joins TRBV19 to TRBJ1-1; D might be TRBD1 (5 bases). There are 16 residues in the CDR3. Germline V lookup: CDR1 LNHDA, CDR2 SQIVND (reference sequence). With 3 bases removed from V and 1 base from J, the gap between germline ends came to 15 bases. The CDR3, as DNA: TGTGCCAGTAGTATCCCCACCCCGGGGGGGAACACTGAAGCTTTCTTT. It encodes CASSIPTPGGNTEAFF. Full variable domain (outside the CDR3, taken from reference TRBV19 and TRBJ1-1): DGGITQSPKYLFRKEGQNVTLSCEQNLNHDAMYWYRQDPGQGLRLIYYSQIVNDFQKGDIAEGYSVSREKKESFPLTVTSAQKNPTAFYLCASSIPTPGGNTEAFFGQGTRLTVV.

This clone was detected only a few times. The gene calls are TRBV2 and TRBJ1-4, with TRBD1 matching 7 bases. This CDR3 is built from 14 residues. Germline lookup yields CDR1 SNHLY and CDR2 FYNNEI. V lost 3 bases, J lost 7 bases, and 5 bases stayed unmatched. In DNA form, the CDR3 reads TGTGCCAGCAGTGAGTGGCAGGGGGGTGAAAAACTGTTTTTT. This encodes CASSEWQGGEKLFF.

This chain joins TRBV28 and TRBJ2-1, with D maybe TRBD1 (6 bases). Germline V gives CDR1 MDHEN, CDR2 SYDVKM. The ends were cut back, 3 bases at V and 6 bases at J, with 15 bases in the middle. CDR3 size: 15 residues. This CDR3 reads CASSLSRGSGNEQFF. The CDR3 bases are TGTGCCAGCAGTTTGTCCAGGGGTAGTGGCAATGAGCAGTTCTTC. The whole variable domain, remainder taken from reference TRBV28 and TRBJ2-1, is DVKVTQSSRYLVKRTGEKVFLECVQDMDHENMFWYRQDPGLGLRLIYFSYDVKMKEKGDIPEGYSVSREKKERFSLILESASTNQTSMYLCASSLSRGSGNEQFFGPGTRLTVL.

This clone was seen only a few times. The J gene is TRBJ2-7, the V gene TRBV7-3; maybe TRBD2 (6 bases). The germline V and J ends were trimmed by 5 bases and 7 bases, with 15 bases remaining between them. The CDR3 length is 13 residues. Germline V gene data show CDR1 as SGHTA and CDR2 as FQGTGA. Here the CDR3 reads CASSLDLAREQYF. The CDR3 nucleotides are TGTGCCAGCAGCCTCGATCTAGCGAGGGAGCAGTACTTC.

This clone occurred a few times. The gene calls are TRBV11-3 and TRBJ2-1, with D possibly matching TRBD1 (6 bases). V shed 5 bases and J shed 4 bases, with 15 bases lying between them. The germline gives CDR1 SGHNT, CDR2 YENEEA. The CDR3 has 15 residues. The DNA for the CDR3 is TGTGCCAGCAGCCCTGAGGTCAGGGGTTACAATGAGCAGTTCTTC. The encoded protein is CASSPEVRGYNEQFF.

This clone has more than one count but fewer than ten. The CDR3 nucleotides are TGTGCCAGCAGTTCCGCGGGGGGGCTGGATCACGGGGAGCTGTTTTTT. It encodes CASSSAGGLDHGELFF. The V and J genes are TRBV6-5 and TRBJ2-2; 9 bases align to TRBD2. V was pared by 4 bases and J by 7 bases, with 10 bases of the junction left unmatched. This CDR3 region has 16 residues. Germline CDR1 and CDR2: MNHEY and SVGAGI.